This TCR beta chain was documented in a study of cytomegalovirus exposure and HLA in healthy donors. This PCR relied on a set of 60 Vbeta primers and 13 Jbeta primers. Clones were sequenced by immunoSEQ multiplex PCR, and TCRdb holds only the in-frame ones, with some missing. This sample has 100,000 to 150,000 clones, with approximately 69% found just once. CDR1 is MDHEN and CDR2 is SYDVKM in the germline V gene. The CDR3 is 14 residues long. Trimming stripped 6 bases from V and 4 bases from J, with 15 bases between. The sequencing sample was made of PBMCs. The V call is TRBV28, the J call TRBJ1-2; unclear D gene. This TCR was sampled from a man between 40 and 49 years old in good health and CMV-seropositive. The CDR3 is CASREEKPGYGYTF. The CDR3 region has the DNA TGTGCCAGCAGAGAGGAGAAACCGGGCTATGGCTACACCTTC.